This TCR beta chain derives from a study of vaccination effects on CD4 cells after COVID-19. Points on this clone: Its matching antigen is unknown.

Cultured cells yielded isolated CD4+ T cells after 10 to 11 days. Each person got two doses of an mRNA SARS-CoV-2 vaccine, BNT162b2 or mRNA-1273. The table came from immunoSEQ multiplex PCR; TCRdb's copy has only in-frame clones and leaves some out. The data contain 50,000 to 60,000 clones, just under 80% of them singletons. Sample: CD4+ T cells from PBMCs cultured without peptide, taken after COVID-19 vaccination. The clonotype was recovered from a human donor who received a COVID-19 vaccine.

This CDR3 reads CASSGDRDWADTQYF. CDR3 DNA sequence: TGTGCCAGCAGTGGGGACAGGGACTGGGCAGATACGCAGTATTTT. The J gene is TRBJ2-3, the V gene TRBV2, with 9 bases fitting TRBD1. The CDR3 is 15 residues long. After removal of 4 bases from V and 4 bases from J, the junction contained 6 bases not matched to a gene. CDR1 is SNHLY, CDR2 FYNNEI, per germline.